The 9 T cell receptor beta chains reported below all come from one sample, sequenced in a study of shared clonotypes between healthy human individuals. TCRdb's table, derived via immunoSEQ multiplex PCR, lists solely in-frame clones and lacks some. The table lists around 440,000 clones, approximately 71% of them singletons. The sequencing input was PBMCs. The receptors originated from a woman aged 35 to 49 in good health. Some clones in this sample may be carry-over from other donors' samples.

CDR3 sequence (DNA): TGTGCCAGCACCGGGACGGGCGGCTACAATGAGCAGTTCTTC. Encoded protein: CASTGTGGYNEQFF. This chain uses TRBV4-2 with TRBJ2-1; D possibly uses TRBD1 or TRBD2 (5 bases each). Germline values: CDR1 LGHNA, CDR2 YNFKEQ. This CDR3 has 14 amino acids. Between the trimmed V and J ends, which lost 7 bases and 3 bases, there was a span of 13 bases.

V and J are TRBV4-2 and TRBJ2-7; D unclear. The CDR3 has 15 residues. Trimming removed 0 bases from V and 4 bases from J, with 13 bases in between. Germline V CDR1 and CDR2: LGHNA, YNFKEQ. CDR3 protein: CASSQDEGSWYEQYF. The CDR3 DNA is TGTGCCAGCAGCCAAGACGAAGGCTCATGGTACGAGCAGTACTTC.

This clone was recorded many times. In the same sample, other DNA sequences code for this CDR3. The genes are TRBV30 and TRBJ2-5, with D possibly matching TRBD1 (5 bases). CDR1 is GTSNPN, CDR2 SVGIG, per germline (reference sequence). V was cut by 2 bases and J by 4 bases, with 14 bases left in between. This CDR3 is built from 14 residues. Here the CDR3 DNA reads TGTGCCTGGAGTTCCCTGGGGCAGGTAGAGACCCAGTACTTC. Translating gives CAWSSLGQVETQYF.

The rearrangement uses TRBV10-1 and TRBJ2-2, with 7 bases that match TRBD2. CDR1 WNHNN and CDR2 SYGVQD come from the germline V gene (reference sequence). V was clipped by 0 bases and J by 3 bases; unmatched bases: 4. The CDR3 contains 16 residues. The CDR3 sequence: CASSESGGYDTGELFF. CDR3 nucleotides: TGCGCCAGCAGTGAGTCCGGGGGGTACGACACCGGGGAGCTGTTTTTT.

The chain recombines TRBV19 with TRBJ1-5; the match to TRBD1 covers 7 bases. Trimming removed 0 bases from V and 2 bases from J; junction bases left unmatched: 19. CDR1 and CDR2 from the germline V gene are LNHDA and SQIVND (reference sequence). CDR3 length equals 21 residues. The chain's CDR3 is CASSIDPIQRGRLSGNQPQHF. Here the CDR3 DNA reads TGTGCCAGTAGTATAGATCCCATTCAAAGGGGGCGTCTATCGGGCAATCAGCCCCAGCATTTT.

This chain connects TRBV10-3 to TRBJ2-7; possible D gene TRBD1, 7 bases. Germline CDR1 reads ENHRY; CDR2 reads SYGVKD. This CDR3 has 15 amino acids. V lost 6 bases and J lost 7, with 22 bases in between. The DNA of the CDR3 is TGTGCCATCAGCCCGCTTGGGGCTGCAGGGGGGGAGCAGTACTTC. As protein: CAISPLGAAGGEQYF.

As to this clone: The sample contains more than one DNA sequence encoding this CDR3. V gene TRBV14 combines with J gene TRBJ2-3; 9 bases map to TRBD2. The CDR3 spans 16 residues. Germline-derived CDR1 and CDR2 are SGHDN and FVKESK. Germline trimming cut 3 bases from V and 6 bases from J; bases unmatched to any gene: 10. The CDR3 loop is CASSHQTLGLADTQYF. The CDR3 DNA reads TGTGCCAGCAGCCACCAGACCCTAGGACTAGCGGATACGCAGTATTTT.

This chain joins TRBV18 and TRBJ2-7; TRBD1 aligns across 11 bases. The CDR3 is 15 amino acids. Germline CDR1 is KGHSH and CDR2 is LQKENI. Losses at the gene ends were 3 bases for V and 3 bases for J; bases not matched to a gene: 4. The CDR3 loop reads CASSPGTGGYYEQYF. In nucleotides, the CDR3 is TGTGCCAGCTCACCCGGGACAGGGGGGTACTACGAGCAGTACTTC.

The V and J genes are TRBV6-5 and TRBJ1-1; D possibly corresponds to TRBD1 (5 bases). Trimming removed 10 bases from V and 4 bases from J, with 13 bases in between. This CDR3 has 12 amino acids. The V gene's germline CDR1 is MNHEY and CDR2 SVGAGI. For the CDR3, the DNA is TGTGCCACCTACAGGTTCGGCACTGAAGCTTTCTTT. Encoded protein: CATYRFGTEAFF.